Each of the 12 T cell receptor beta chains below was sequenced from the same sample in a study of T cell repertoires in cytomegalovirus infection. TCRdb used MiXCR to reprocess the reads, holding one entry per CDR3 protein. The sample has roughly 230,000 distinct CDR3 sequences; 17% are singletons. Sequenced material: CD8+ T cells from PBMCs. These receptors were taken from a human donor in good health (CMV status not recorded). Some clones in this sample may be carry-over from other donors' samples.

This clonotype appeared many times. The chain is built from TRBV12-3 or TRBV12-4 and TRBJ1-1; possibly TRBD1 for D (5 bases). The length of the CDR3 is 14 residues. Trimming took 4 bases from V and 1 from J, leaving 10 bases between them. The CDR3 reads CASSSSGGNTEAFF. In DNA form, the CDR3 reads TGTGCCAGCAGTTCCTCGGGGGGGAACACTGAAGCTTTCTTT.

At least ten counts were recorded for this clonotype. The chain recombines TRBV25-1 with TRBJ2-7; D is uncertain. CDR1 is MGHDK and CDR2 is SYGVNS in the germline V gene. With 3 bases removed from V and 7 bases from J, the gap between germline ends came to 10 bases. The CDR3 is 12 residues long. The CDR3 reads CASSEGRLEQYF. The CDR3 DNA sequence: TGTGCCAGCAGTGAGGGTCGGTTGGAGCAGTACTTC.

V and J are TRBV20-1 and TRBJ1-6, with D possibly TRBD1 on 5 matching bases. The germline V gene has CDR1 DFQATT and CDR2 SNEGSKA (reference sequence). Trimming cost V 1 base and J 6 bases, with 22 bases left between them. The CDR3 sequence is 18 residues long. CDR3 nucleotide sequence: TGCAGTGCTAGAGGCAGGACACGTAACCTAGGGATTAATTCACCCCTCCACTTT. This codes for CSARGRTRNLGINSPLHF.

This clonotype has more than one count but fewer than ten. The chain is built from TRBV29-1 and TRBJ2-3, with D uncertain. This CDR3 is built from 11 residues. Trimming shortened V by 5 bases and J by 1 base, and 4 bases separated the two germline ends. Germline V gene sequence: CDR1 SQVTM, CDR2 ANQGSEA. The CDR3 nucleotides read TGCAGCGTTCTGGGCACAGATACGCAGTATTTT. This translates into CSVLGTDTQYF.

This clonotype came up a few times. The chain has TRBV27 and TRBJ2-1; TRBD2 matches at 15 bases. The germline V gene encodes CDR1 MNHEY and CDR2 SMNVEV (reference sequence). V shed 8 bases, J shed 10 bases, and the junction held 6 bases outside the gene matches. The CDR3 length is 14 residues. CDR3 in DNA: TGTGCCAGCGGACTAGCGGGGGGGGTTGAGGAGCAGTTCTTC. Translating it yields CASGLAGGVEEQFF.

This chain joins TRBV20-1 and TRBJ2-5; perhaps TRBD1 as D (5 bases). V lost 6 bases, J lost 2 bases, and 16 bases lay in between. This CDR3 has 14 residues. Germline V CDR1 and CDR2: DFQATT, SNEGSKA (reference sequence). The CDR3 nucleotides read TGCAGTGCCAAATACGACAGCAGTCAAGAGACCCAGTACTTC. Amino acids: CSAKYDSSQETQYF.

This clonotype has a count of ten or more. The chain uses TRBV7-2 and TRBJ2-1, with D possibly matching TRBD2 (6 bases). V gave up 2 bases and J gave up 4 bases, with 24 bases separating them. The CDR3 has 19 residues. The germline CDR1 and CDR2 sequences are SGHTA and FQGNSA. The CDR3: CASSLSPLTGLGGYNEQFF. CDR3 coding DNA: TGTGCCAGCAGCTTATCACCACTCACGGGACTCGGTGGGTACAATGAGCAGTTCTTC. The variable domain in full, with the rest retrieved from reference TRBV7-2 and TRBJ2-1, is GAGVSQSPSNKVTEKGKDVELRCDPISGHTALYWYRQSLGQGLEFLIYFQGNSAPDKSGLPSDRFSAERTGGSVSTLTIQRTQQEDSAVYLCASSLSPLTGLGGYNEQFFGPGTRLTVL.

The V gene is TRBV29-1, the J gene TRBJ2-7; D is possibly TRBD2 (5 bases). Per the germline V gene, CDR1 is SQVTM and CDR2 is ANQGSEA. V was clipped by 4 bases and J by 5 bases, with 12 bases between them. The length of the CDR3 is 12 residues. CDR3 in amino acids: CSVGRERNEQYF. The CDR3 DNA is TGCAGCGTTGGAAGGGAGCGGAACGAGCAGTACTTC.

This clonotype was observed a few times. The chain recombines TRBV28 with TRBJ2-7, with D possibly being TRBD1 (5 bases). The CDR3 length is 13 residues. Deletions cut 5 bases from V and 5 bases from J, with 13 bases between. CDR1 and CDR2 (germline): MDHEN, SYDVKM. The chain's CDR3 is CASSLRQFDEQYF. The CDR3 DNA sequence: TGTGCCAGCAGTCTCAGACAGTTCGACGAGCAGTACTTC.

This clonotype turned up a few times. V gene TRBV12-3 or TRBV12-4 combines with J gene TRBJ2-7; the match to TRBD2 covers 14 bases. The CDR3 is 15 residues long. The V gene end was trimmed by 4 bases and the J gene end by 3 bases; junction bases not matched to a gene: 2. CDR3 DNA sequence: TGTGCCAGCAGTTGGGGGACTAGCGGGGGCTACGAGCAGTACTTC. Its translation: CASSWGTSGGYEQYF.

V usage is TRBV19 and J usage is TRBJ2-7; no definite D call. Germline CDR1 and CDR2: LNHDA and SQIVND (reference sequence). The CDR3 consists of 13 residues. The V end was cut by 3 bases, the J end by 2 bases, with 8 bases between. The CDR3 protein is CASSMGGAYEQYF. Here the CDR3 DNA reads TGTGCCAGTAGTATGGGTGGGGCCTACGAGCAGTACTTC.

This clonotype was counted ten times or more. The chain employs TRBV7-9 and TRBJ1-2; D uncertain. Trimming removed 8 bases at V and 6 bases at J, with 10 bases between. CDR3 size: 11 residues. The germline gives CDR1 SEHNR, CDR2 FQNEAQ (reference sequence). The CDR3 loop is CASYDYDGYTF. The CDR3 DNA is TGTGCCAGCTACGACTACGATGGCTACACCTTC.